The rows below give T cell receptor beta chains drawn from one sample of a study of cytomegalovirus exposure and HLA in healthy donors. Clones were read by immunoSEQ multiplex PCR, and TCRdb kept only the in-frame ones, dropping some. The sample includes over 85,000 clones, about four fifths of them seen just once. Sequencing used PBMCs. The receptors stem from a woman aged 40-49 years in good health and CMV-seronegative. Each CDR3 is given with its conserved first and last residue. Fields, in order: J gene, V gene, clone size, D gene, CDR3 protein, CDR3 DNA. A D gene is named only where the DNA matches it firmly. A row's size may be missing; if present it is once, few, many or a size class.

TRBJ1-2 TRBV4-1 few TRBD1 CASSLTQGALYGYTF TGCGCCAGCAGCCTCACACAGGGGGCACTCTATGGCTACACCTTC
TRBJ2-1 TRBV6-5 - TRBD2 CASRGGVSYNEQFF TGTGCCAGCCGCGGGGGGGTCTCCTACAATGAGCAGTTCTTC
TRBJ1-1 TRBV2 - - CASSSQEGMAEAFF TGTGCCAGCAGTTCCCAGGAGGGTATGGCTGAAGCTTTCTTT
TRBJ1-2 TRBV5-1 - TRBD1 CASSLKGADGYTF TGCGCCAGCAGCTTGAAGGGGGCGGATGGCTACACCTTC
TRBJ2-2 TRBV5-4 - TRBD2 CASSSRGGTGELFF TGTGCCAGCAGCTCCCGGGGGGGAACGGGGGAGCTGTTTTTT
TRBJ2-5 TRBV6-5 - - CASSDGQQETQYF TGTGCCAGCAGTGACGGACAGCAAGAGACCCAGTACTTC
TRBJ2-7 TRBV13 - TRBD1 CASSPLGLGGSEQYF TGTGCCAGCAGCCCTCTGGGTTTAGGGGGCTCAGAGCAGTACTTC
TRBJ2-3 TRBV7-3 few TRBD1 CASSLNLGQPDTQYF TGTGCCAGCAGCTTAAATCTGGGACAGCCAGATACGCAGTATTTT
TRBJ1-3 TRBV19 - - CASSISGNTIYF TGTGCCAGTAGCATCTCTGGAAACACCATATATTTT
TRBJ1-6 TRBV2 - - CASSDRLGGGNSPLHF TGTGCCAGCAGTGACCGACTGGGGGGAGGAAATTCACCCCTCCACTTT
TRBJ2-2 TRBV30 - TRBD1 CAWSVRWAGTGANTGELFF TGTGCCTGGAGTGTACGGTGGGCCGGGACAGGTGCGAACACCGGGGAGCTGTTTTTT
TRBJ1-1 TRBV10-3 - - CAITPSGTEAFF TGTGCCATCACCCCGAGCGGTACTGAAGCTTTCTTT
TRBJ2-3 TRBV30 - - CAWKVARPSTDTQYF TGTGCCTGGAAGGTGGCCAGGCCTAGCACAGATACGCAGTATTTT
TRBJ1-2 TRBV2 few TRBD1 CASGDRGNYGYTF TGTGCCAGCGGGGACAGGGGAAACTATGGCTACACCTTC
TRBJ1-2 TRBV4-3 - - CASSQFVDSKIYGYTF TGCGCCAGCAGCCAATTCGTGGACAGCAAGATCTATGGCTACACCTTC
TRBJ2-1 TRBV9 - TRBD2 CASSISGGDNEQFF TGTGCCAGCAGCATTAGCGGGGGGGACAATGAGCAGTTCTTC
TRBJ1-6 TRBV4-1 few - CASSLVDSPLHF TGCGCCAGCAGCCTCGTCGATTCACCCCTCCACTTT
TRBJ2-3 TRBV27 - - CASSLPTDTQYF TGTGCCAGCAGTTTACCGACAGATACGCAGTATTTT
TRBJ2-5 TRBV6-6 - - CASSYHGETQYF TGTGCCAGCAGTTACCACGGGGAGACCCAGTACTTC
TRBJ2-2 TRBV14 once TRBD2 CASSQDAGVGGELFF TGTGCCAGCAGCCAAGATGCGGGGGTCGGCGGGGAGCTGTTTTTT
TRBJ2-7 TRBV18 - TRBD2 CASSGLGRAGEQYF TGTGCCAGCTCAGGTTTGGGGAGGGCTGGTGAGCAGTACTTC